The 20 T cell receptor beta chains below all came from one sample that was sequenced in a study of T cell responses to AZD1222 COVID-19 vaccine (dated by TCRdb to the early 2020s). The receptor library was made with the immunoSEQ multiplex PCR assay. The table comes from immuneACCESS by way of TCRdb, which keeps in-frame sequences with V and J called. Part of the clones is missing from these tables; in studies checked, under half for an unresolved V gene and the rest for unknown reasons. The sample contains about 140,000 clones, about 91% of them found a single time. Of the sample, around 2.7% is held by the ten largest clones. The sample's time point label, in plain terms: baseline before first vaccination. The sample in question was peripheral blood, obtained on day 0 of AZD1222 vaccination. These TCRs come from an adult in good health.

The chain employs TRBV2 and TRBJ2-1; 11 bases line up with TRBD2. CDR1 SNHLY and CDR2 FYNNEI come from the germline V gene. The CDR3 runs 16 residues. Germline trimming cut 5 bases from V and 3 bases from J; bases unmatched to any gene: 6. The CDR3 loop is CASSPLLAGDYNEQFF. The CDR3 region has the DNA TGTGCCAGCAGTCCCCTACTAGCGGGAGACTACAATGAGCAGTTCTTC.

The chain uses TRBV29-1 and TRBJ1-3; D unclear. The germline V and J ends were trimmed by 5 bases and 4 bases, with 12 bases remaining between them. The CDR3 extends over 13 amino acids. Germline loops: CDR1 SQVTM, CDR2 ANQGSEA. Here the CDR3 reads CSVTTEYGNTIYF. The CDR3 nucleotides are TGCAGCGTTACGACGGAGTACGGAAACACCATATATTTT.

The gene calls are TRBV11-3 and TRBJ2-7; 9 bases line up with TRBD2. This CDR3 has 14 amino acids. Germline V gene sequence: CDR1 SGHNT, CDR2 YENEEA. J was trimmed by 0 bases and V by 5 bases; bases with no gene match: 2. As DNA, the CDR3 is TGTGCCAGCAGCAGACTAGCGGCCTCCTACGAGCAGTACTTC. Translation: CASSRLAASYEQYF.

The sample holds a few counts of this clone. The rearrangement joins TRBV4-2 to TRBJ2-1, with a tentative D call TRBD2 (6 bases). V lost 2 bases and J lost 2, with 13 bases in between. CDR3 size: 16 residues. The germline CDR1 and CDR2 sequences are LGHNA and YNFKEQ. The CDR3 DNA reads as TGTGCCAGCAGCCAAACCGGGACTCGGCCCTACAATGAGCAGTTCTTC. It encodes CASSQTGTRPYNEQFF.

V is TRBV10-2 and J is TRBJ1-1, with 8 bases fitting TRBD1. CDR3 size: 13 residues. V lost 7 bases and J lost 7; bases outside the gene matches: 8. Germline V gene sequence: CDR1 WSHSY, CDR2 SAAADI. The chain's CDR3 is CASTIRGRGEAFF. The CDR3 DNA is TGCGCCAGCACAATCAGGGGGCGAGGTGAAGCTTTCTTT.

V gene TRBV19 combines with J gene TRBJ2-3; 7 nucleotides match TRBD2. CDR1 and CDR2 from the germline V gene are LNHDA and SQIVND (reference sequence). Germline trimming cut 7 bases from V and 1 base from J; bases unmatched to any gene: 11. The CDR3 sequence is 16 residues long. The CDR3 loop is CASNLASGAGTDTQYF. CDR3 coding DNA: TGTGCCAGTAATCTGGCCAGCGGGGCTGGCACAGATACGCAGTATTTT.

The J gene is TRBJ1-5, the V gene TRBV27, with 8 bases identical to TRBD1. The CDR3 contains 15 residues. V lost 5 bases, J lost 1 base, and 4 bases stayed unmatched. From germline, CDR1 is MNHEY and CDR2 SMNVEV (reference sequence). CDR3 protein: CASSGGTGSNQPQHF. The CDR3 DNA reads TGTGCCAGCAGTGGAGGGACAGGCAGCAATCAGCCCCAGCATTTT.

This chain connects TRBV4-1 to TRBJ2-2; TRBD2 might be the D (7 bases). The CDR3 has 21 residues. V shed 8 bases and J shed 5 bases, with 36 bases lying between them. The germline CDR1 and CDR2 sequences are MGHRA and YSYEKL. CDR3 nucleotide sequence: TGCGCCAGCTCTTCAAGTTGGGGAGGGGGGATCGTGCGGGATAAGACCGGGGAGCTGTTTTTT. This sequence encodes CASSSSWGGGIVRDKTGELFF.

The J gene is TRBJ2-3, the V gene TRBV18; D ambiguous. V shed 4 bases and J shed 2 bases, with 13 bases lying between them. The CDR3 totals 15 residues. Per the germline V gene, CDR1 is KGHSH and CDR2 is LQKENI. The CDR3 DNA is TGTGCCAGCTCACGCCGGTTCGGAACCACAGATACGCAGTATTTT. It encodes CASSRRFGTTDTQYF.

The CDR3 bases are TGTGCCAGCACCCCTATCCGGGGGAACACTGAAGCTTTCTTT. This translates into CASTPIRGNTEAFF. This chain uses TRBV11-2 with TRBJ1-1; D remains unclear. Trimming removed 7 bases from V and 1 base from J, with 13 bases in between. The CDR3 loop spans 14 amino acids. Germline CDR1 is SGHAT and CDR2 is FQNNGV.

The chain recombines TRBV6-6 with TRBJ2-7; D may be TRBD1 or TRBD2 (5 bases each). CDR3 length: 14 amino acids. CDR1 is MNHNY, CDR2 SVGAGI, per germline (reference sequence). Trimming took 6 bases from V and 0 from J, leaving 12 bases between them. The CDR3 sequence is CASSRWDGSYEQYF. The CDR3 DNA sequence: TGTGCCAGCAGCAGATGGGACGGCTCCTACGAGCAGTACTTC.

Here the CDR3 reads CASSQDPPNLAKNIQYF. CDR3 coding DNA: TGTGCCAGCAGCCAAGATCCCCCCAATCTAGCCAAAAACATTCAGTACTTC. The chain couples TRBV4-2 to TRBJ2-4; D remains unclear. Germline CDR1 reads LGHNA; CDR2 reads YNFKEQ. V was pared by 0 bases and J by 0 bases, with 12 bases between. CDR3 length equals 17 residues.

The chain joins TRBV19 to TRBJ1-6, with D uncertain. Germline V lookup: CDR1 LNHDA, CDR2 SQIVND (reference sequence). Trimming pared 4 bases from V and 5 bases from J, leaving 15 bases between. The CDR3 consists of 16 residues. CDR3 in amino acids: CASSRIGPGDNSPLHF. CDR3 bases: TGTGCCAGTAGTAGAATTGGGCCCGGGGATAATTCACCCCTCCACTTT.

The J gene is TRBJ2-5, the V gene TRBV5-1; 9 nucleotides align to TRBD2. This CDR3 is built from 13 residues. The trim removed 5 bases at V and 4 bases at J, leaving 3 bases unmatched. The germline CDR1 and CDR2 sequences are SGHRS and YFSETQ. The CDR3 loop reads CASRATSGETQYF. In nucleotides, the CDR3 is TGCGCCAGCAGGGCGACTAGCGGAGAGACCCAGTACTTC.

The gene calls are TRBV24-1 and TRBJ1-1, with no clear D. The length of the CDR3 is 13 residues. Germline V gene data show CDR1 as KGHDR and CDR2 as SFDVKD. Trimming left V 3 bases short and J 10 bases short, with 14 bases between. CDR3: CATSDAAVRGAFF. DNA of the CDR3: TGTGCCACCAGTGATGCGGCAGTACGGGGAGCTTTCTTT.

The chain employs TRBV6-5 and TRBJ2-7, with D hard to call. Trimming took off 10 bases at V and 1 base at J, with 14 bases between the two ends. CDR1 is MNHEY and CDR2 is SVGAGI in the germline V gene. This CDR3 comprises 13 residues. The CDR3 DNA reads as TGTGCCACGAGCCGGGTAGGATCCTACGAGCAGTACTTC. Translating it yields CATSRVGSYEQYF.

V usage is TRBV9 and J usage is TRBJ2-7; 9 positions agree with TRBD2. The CDR3 runs to 14 residues. V shed 1 base, J shed 5 bases, and the junction held 4 bases outside the gene matches. Per the germline V gene, CDR1 is SGDLS and CDR2 is YYNGEE. CDR3 DNA: TGTGCCAGCAGCGTAAGCGGGAGGAGCGACGAGCAGTACTTC. Translated: CASSVSGRSDEQYF.

The chain links TRBV24-1 to TRBJ2-1; 10 bases fit TRBD1. Germline CDR1 reads KGHDR; CDR2 reads SFDVKD. The CDR3 contains 15 residues. V lost 4 bases, J lost 6 bases, and 5 bases stayed unmatched. In nucleotides, the CDR3 is TGTGCCACCAGTGACTTGACAGGGGGCGGCAATGAGCAGTTCTTC. It specifies CATSDLTGGGNEQFF.

The chain couples TRBV4-2 to TRBJ1-6; D uncertain. Trimming removed 4 bases from V and 5 bases from J, with 12 bases in between. This CDR3 comprises 15 residues. Germline lookup yields CDR1 LGHNA and CDR2 YNFKEQ. CDR3 DNA sequence: TGTGCCAGCAGCCCGCGAGCAGCGAATAATTCACCCCTCCACTTT. This translates into CASSPRAANNSPLHF.

This chain connects TRBV7-8 to TRBJ1-5; 7 nucleotides agree with TRBD1. Unmatched junction bases numbered 14, after V lost 5 bases and J lost 7 bases. Germline CDR1 and CDR2: SGHVS and FQNEAQ. The CDR3 extends over 16 amino acids. The CDR3 is CASSRDRAGEGQPQHF. DNA for the CDR3: TGTGCCAGCAGCCGGGACAGAGCTGGGGAGGGACAGCCCCAGCATTTT. Variable domain in full (rest from reference TRBV7-8 and TRBJ1-5): GAGVSQSPRYKVAKRGQDVALRCDPISGHVSLFWYQQALGQGPEFLTYFQNEAQLDKSGLPSDRFFAERPEGSVSTLKIQRTQQEDSAVYLCASSRDRAGEGQPQHFGDGTRLSIL.